This TCR beta chain was obtained from a study of Graves' ophthalmopathy and Graves' hyperthyroidism. Findings and limits, study-wide: Most thyroid clonotypes expanded beyond 0.001 frequency were also found in blood.

CDR3 length: 12 residues. Trimming cost V 0 bases and J 8 bases, with 7 bases left between them. Germline V CDR1 and CDR2: MNHEY, SVGAGI. In its sample, this clonotype was seen many times. The antigen remains unidentified. Using RNA transcripts, the TCR beta CDR3 regions were amplified. Second-round multiplex PCR came after a first-round RT-PCR that employed HTBI primers. Each CDR3 protein gets one entry after TCRdb re-called the multiplex PCR reads with MiXCR. The repertoire holds 170,000 or so distinct CDR3 sequences, with over 35% as singletons. Moderate-to-severe activity, CAS at least 3, NOSPECS at least 4 and duration under 3 months characterized donors with ophthalmopathy. Pregnant or lactating patients and those with other autoimmune diseases or uncontrolled infections were excluded. The authors used Ficoll-Paque density gradient centrifugation to separate PBMCs. The input was approximately 10 ml of fresh peripheral blood.

The receptor was derived from a woman aged 40 to 50 with Graves' ophthalmopathy. The V gene is TRBV6-5, the J gene TRBJ1-2; D ambiguous. Sequenced sample: peripheral blood. CDR3 sequence (DNA): TGTGCCAGCAGTTACTCCCGGGAAGGCTACACCTTC. Protein product: CASSYSREGYTF.